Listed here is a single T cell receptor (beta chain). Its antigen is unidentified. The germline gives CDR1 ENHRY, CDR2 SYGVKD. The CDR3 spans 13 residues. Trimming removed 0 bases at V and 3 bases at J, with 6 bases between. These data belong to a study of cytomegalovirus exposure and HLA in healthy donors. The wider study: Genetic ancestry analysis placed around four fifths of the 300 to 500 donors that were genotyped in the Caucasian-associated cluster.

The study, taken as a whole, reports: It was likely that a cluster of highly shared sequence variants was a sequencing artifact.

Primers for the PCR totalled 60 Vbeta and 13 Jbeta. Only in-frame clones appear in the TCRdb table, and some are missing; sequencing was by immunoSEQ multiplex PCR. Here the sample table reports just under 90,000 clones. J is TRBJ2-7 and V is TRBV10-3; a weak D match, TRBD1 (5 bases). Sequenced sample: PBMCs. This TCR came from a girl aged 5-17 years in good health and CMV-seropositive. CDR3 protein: CAISESTVYEQYV. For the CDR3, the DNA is TGTGCCATCAGTGAGTCGACAGTCTACGAGCAGTACGTC.